The T cell receptor beta chain under discussion was sequenced for a study of blood T cell repertoires in COVID-19. Whole-study context: Samples taken during acute and convalescent COVID-19 were collected in the United States, Italy and Spain.

The CDR3 consists of 13 residues. Germline trimming cut 7 bases from V and 6 bases from J; bases unmatched to any gene: 5. Authors' data handling: From reference gene primer amplification, estimates of nucleated cell counts were derived. Libraries were prepared by immunoSEQ multiplex PCR; TCRdb keeps only in-frame clonotypes and omits some of them. D and trimming come from the DNA, and the V and J calls and clone size come from that table. Of a few hundred thousand clones listed, approximately 87% are singletons. The chain employs TRBV12-3 or TRBV12-4 and TRBJ2-2; 7 nucleotides match TRBD1. The material sequenced was peripheral blood. The TCR originated in a human donor in a cohort sampled during active COVID-19. The CDR3: CASTITGAGELFF. The CDR3 DNA follows: TGTGCCAGCACCATCACAGGGGCCGGGGAGCTGTTTTTT.